This entry lists 30 T cell receptor beta chains sequenced from one sample in a study of blood T cell repertoires in COVID-19. Profiled with immunoSEQ multiplex PCR; TCRdb holds only in-frame clones, not every one. The profile shows 220,000 or so clones, approximately 78% of them singletons. The sample was peripheral blood. Receptors originate from a woman older than 75 with COVID-19, enrolled during active disease.

Only one count was recorded for this clone. V gene TRBV6-2 or TRBV6-3 combines with J gene TRBJ2-1, with 9 bases matching TRBD2. V was clipped by 2 bases and J by 14 bases; unmatched bases: 7. The CDR3 has 13 residues. The germline gives CDR1 MNHEY, CDR2 SVGEGT. DNA for the CDR3: TGTGCCAGCAGTTACCCCCCTAGCGGGACGAAGTTCTTC. Translating gives CASSYPPSGTKFF.

The chain joins TRBV27 to TRBJ2-3; 9 bases agree with TRBD1. CDR1 is MNHEY, CDR2 SMNVEV, per germline (reference sequence). The CDR3 is 16 amino acids. V was pared by 4 bases and J by 3 bases, with 8 bases of the junction left unmatched. CDR3 loop: CASSWRTGARTDTQYF. CDR3 DNA: TGTGCCAGCAGTTGGAGGACAGGGGCCAGGACAGATACGCAGTATTTT.

This chain uses TRBV29-1 with TRBJ1-1; D unresolved. This CDR3 has 11 residues. CDR1 and CDR2 from the germline V gene are SQVTM and ANQGSEA. Trimming stripped 3 bases from V and 10 bases from J, with 12 bases between. CDR3 residues: CSVDGLTGAFF. The DNA of the CDR3 is TGCAGCGTTGATGGTCTTACGGGAGCTTTCTTT. The entire variable domain, with the rest obtained from reference TRBV29-1 and TRBJ1-1, is as follows: SAVISQKPSRDICQRGTSLTIQCQVDSQVTMMFWYRQQPGQSLTLIATANQGSEATYESGFVIDKFPISRPNLTFSTLTVSNMSPEDSSIYLCSVDGLTGAFFGQGTRLTVV.

J is TRBJ1-1 and V is TRBV6-5; no clear D gene. The length of the CDR3 is 11 residues. CDR1 is MNHEY and CDR2 is SVGAGI in the germline V gene. V gave up 6 bases and J gave up 6 bases, with 8 bases separating them. CDR3 DNA sequence: TGTGCCAGCAGGGGCTGGGCTGAAGCTTTCTTT. Encoded protein: CASRGWAEAFF.

J is TRBJ1-1 and V is TRBV18; D unresolved. The V gene's germline CDR1 is KGHSH and CDR2 LQKENI. This CDR3 spans 14 amino acids. The V end lost 2 bases, the J end lost 3 bases, and 10 bases lay between the germline ends. The DNA for the CDR3 is TGTGCCAGCTCACCAAGCGCGGCGGACACTGAAGCTTTCTTT. Protein product: CASSPSAADTEAFF.

The chain combines TRBV15 with TRBJ2-5, with 8 bases lining up with TRBD2. The CDR3 loop spans 13 amino acids. Germline V gene lookup returns CDR1 LNHNV and CDR2 YYDKDF (reference sequence). J gave up 2 bases and V 8 bases, and 4 bases lay outside the gene matches. CDR3 region: CATAGGDQETQYF. CDR3 in DNA: TGTGCCACCGCCGGGGGGGATCAAGAGACCCAGTACTTC.

This chain links TRBV5-1 with TRBJ2-4; TRBD1 matches 7 bases. CDR1 is SGHRS, CDR2 YFSETQ, per germline. The trim removed 2 bases at V and 0 bases at J, leaving 23 bases unmatched. There are 22 residues in the CDR3. CDR3 sequence: CASSFTQPGTEGLKLAKNIQYF. Here the CDR3 DNA reads TGCGCCAGCAGCTTCACACAGCCCGGGACAGAGGGCCTTAAGCTAGCCAAAAACATTCAGTACTTC.

The chain joins TRBV5-1 to TRBJ1-1; the match to TRBD1 covers 11 bases. The CDR3 is 16 residues long. V gave up 0 bases and J gave up 1 base; unmatched junction bases: 2. Per germline, CDR1 SGHRS and CDR2 YFSETQ. The CDR3 region has the DNA TGCGCCAGCAGCTTGGCCGGGACAGGGGGGAACACTGAAGCTTTCTTT. Translation gives CASSLAGTGGNTEAFF.

The chain carries TRBV28 and TRBJ2-7; 13 positions agree with TRBD2. Germline-derived CDR1 and CDR2 are MDHEN and SYDVKM. CDR3 length equals 15 residues. V gave up 3 bases and J gave up 2 bases; unmatched junction bases: 1. CDR3 nucleotides: TGTGCCAGCAGTTTGGGACTAGCGGGGCCCTACGAGCAGTACTTC. It specifies CASSLGLAGPYEQYF. Looking up the rest from reference TRBV28 and TRBJ2-7 gives the full variable domain: DVKVTQSSRYLVKRTGEKVFLECVQDMDHENMFWYRQDPGLGLRLIYFSYDVKMKEKGDIPEGYSVSREKKERFSLILESASTNQTSMYLCASSLGLAGPYEQYFGPGTRLTVT.

The rearrangement uses TRBV9 and TRBJ2-2, with 10 positions matching TRBD2. In germline, CDR1 is SGDLS, CDR2 YYNGEE. V lost 3 bases and J lost 6; bases outside the gene matches: 8. There are 16 residues in the CDR3. The CDR3 here is CASSATSGEFPGELFF. The CDR3 nucleotides read TGTGCCAGCAGCGCCACTAGCGGGGAGTTCCCCGGGGAGCTGTTTTTT. Together with reference TRBV9 and TRBJ2-2, the CDR3 gives the full variable domain: DSGVTQTPKHLITATGQRVTLRCSPRSGDLSVYWYQQSLDQGLQFLIQYYNGEERAKGNILERFSAQQFPDLHSELNLSSLELGDSALYFCASSATSGEFPGELFFGEGSRLTVL.

This chain joins TRBV29-1 and TRBJ2-3; D might be TRBD2 (6 bases). V was shortened by 2 bases and J by 0 bases, with 12 bases between the two germline ends. This CDR3 has 15 residues. Germline CDR1 SQVTM, CDR2 ANQGSEA. The CDR3 DNA sequence: TGCAGCGTTGAACCCCGGGGGTACAGCACAGATACGCAGTATTTT. Translated: CSVEPRGYSTDTQYF.

This chain connects TRBV28 to TRBJ1-2; tentative D call: TRBD1 (5 bases). The CDR3 sequence is 13 residues long. V dropped 3 bases and J dropped 4 bases, with 9 bases sitting between them. Germline V gene data show CDR1 as MDHEN and CDR2 as SYDVKM. The CDR3 reads CASSFGGAYGYTF. CDR3 coding DNA: TGTGCCAGCAGTTTTGGAGGGGCCTATGGCTACACCTTC.

This clone was recorded a few times. The chain employs TRBV6-5 and TRBJ1-1, with TRBD1 matching 9 bases. V dropped 6 bases and J dropped 10; count of bases not matched to a gene: 9. The CDR3 has 13 amino acids. Looked up from germline, CDR1 is MNHEY and CDR2 is SVGAGI. Here the CDR3 DNA reads TGTGCCAGCAGGCGGACAGGGGTGAGCGGAGCTTTCTTT. Translation gives CASRRTGVSGAFF.

This clone was seen a few times. The chain is built from TRBV4-3 and TRBJ2-5; TRBD2 matches 11 bases. The V gene's germline CDR1 is LGHNA and CDR2 YSLEER. The trim removed 6 bases at V and 4 bases at J, leaving 7 bases unmatched. This CDR3 has 15 amino acids. This CDR3 reads CASRLNLAGGETQYF. In nucleotides, the CDR3 is TGCGCCAGCAGGCTTAATCTAGCGGGGGGAGAGACCCAGTACTTC.

The gene calls are TRBV7-8 and TRBJ1-5; no reliable D call. Germline assignment: CDR1 SGHVS and CDR2 FQNEAQ. The CDR3 loop spans 16 amino acids. Trimming cost V 4 bases and J 0 bases, with 13 bases left between them. CDR3 DNA: TGTGCCAGCAGCTCGGGAGCAGTAAATAGCAATCAGCCCCAGCATTTT. Its protein product is CASSSGAVNSNQPQHF.

This chain links TRBV7-2 with TRBJ1-3; unclear D gene. The V end was cut by 5 bases, the J end by 0 bases, with 14 bases between. The CDR3 runs 16 residues. The germline V gene has CDR1 SGHTA and CDR2 FQGNSA. The CDR3 reads CASSPAGLSSGNTIYF. CDR3 in DNA: TGTGCCAGCAGCCCAGCAGGTTTGAGCTCTGGAAACACCATATATTTT.

J is TRBJ2-5 and V is TRBV29-1; 8 nucleotides align to TRBD2. CDR3 size: 17 residues. Germline V gives CDR1 SQVTM, CDR2 ANQGSEA. The V and J ends lost 4 bases and 4 bases, in that order; junction bases with no gene match: 17. Here the CDR3 DNA reads TGCAGCGTTGTCCAGGGATTGAGCGGGGGTGCCTTAGAGACCCAGTACTTC. Translation: CSVVQGLSGGALETQYF.

This clone appeared a few times. The chain is built from TRBV6-5 and TRBJ1-1, with D unclear. This CDR3 is 14 amino acids long. Trimming removed 4 bases from V and 2 bases from J, with 11 bases in between. Germline CDR1 and CDR2: MNHEY and SVGAGI. The CDR3 coding sequence is TGTGCCAGCAGTTCTCCCACTACCAACACTGAAGCTTTCTTT. Translation gives CASSSPTTNTEAFF.

The chain carries TRBV7-9 and TRBJ2-7, with D possibly being TRBD1 (6 bases). Trimming stripped 5 bases from V and 5 bases from J, with 19 bases between. There are 15 residues in the CDR3. From germline, CDR1 is SEHNR and CDR2 FQNEAQ (reference sequence). The DNA for the CDR3 is TGTGCCAGCAGCATAGACCCGCACAGGGAGAACGAGCAGTACTTC. It translates to CASSIDPHRENEQYF.

V is TRBV19 and J is TRBJ2-1; D perhaps matches TRBD1 (6 bases). CDR3 length: 13 amino acids. The V end lost 1 base, the J end lost 6 bases, and 7 bases lay between the germline ends. CDR1 and CDR2 from the germline V gene are LNHDA and SQIVND (reference sequence). CDR3 DNA: TGTGCCAGTAGTATAGGGGGGCTCAATGAGCAGTTCTTC. Its translation: CASSIGGLNEQFF.

This clone has more than one count but fewer than ten. The chain's CDR3 is CASSATGSPLHF. The CDR3, as DNA: TGTGCCAGCAGCGCAACGGGGTCACCCCTCCACTTT. V is TRBV7-3 and J is TRBJ1-6, with D unclear. CDR1 is SGHTA and CDR2 is FQGTGA in the germline V gene. There are 12 residues in the CDR3. The V gene lost 5 bases and the J gene lost 10 bases, with 9 bases spanning the gap.

The V gene is TRBV25-1, the J gene TRBJ1-2, with 8 nucleotides matching TRBD1. V lost 8 bases, J lost 9 bases, and 14 bases stayed unmatched. CDR3 length equals 14 residues. CDR1 MGHDK and CDR2 SYGVNS come from the germline V gene. For the CDR3, the DNA is TGTGCCAGCTCGAGATTGACAGGGGAATTGAGCTACACCTTC. Protein product: CASSRLTGELSYTF.

This chain connects TRBV6-6 to TRBJ1-3, with TRBD1 matching over 10 bases. CDR3 length: 15 amino acids. Per the germline V gene, CDR1 is MNHNY and CDR2 is SVGAGI (reference sequence). V was clipped by 6 bases and J by 4 bases; unmatched bases: 6. In DNA, the CDR3 is TGTGCCAGCAGATCCGGGACAGGGGCCGGAAACACCATATATTTT. This sequence encodes CASRSGTGAGNTIYF.

The chain has TRBV19 and TRBJ1-4; 8 nucleotides match TRBD1. V was pared by 3 bases and J by 7 bases, with 4 bases of the junction left unmatched. Germline-derived CDR1 and CDR2 are LNHDA and SQIVND (reference sequence). The CDR3 is made up of 14 amino acids. The CDR3 reads CASSMVDRVEKLFF. The CDR3 DNA follows: TGTGCCAGTAGTATGGTGGACAGGGTTGAAAAACTGTTTTTT.

The rearrangement uses TRBV5-1 and TRBJ2-7, with D maybe TRBD1 (6 bases). Deletions cut 4 bases from V and 2 bases from J, with 19 bases between. The CDR3 covers 16 residues. CDR1 and CDR2 from the germline V gene are SGHRS and YFSETQ. CDR3 DNA sequence: TGCGCCAGCAGCCGTACCCATGACAGGTATGCCTACGAGCAGTACTTC. It yields the protein CASSRTHDRYAYEQYF.

V is TRBV29-1 and J is TRBJ1-1; no clear D gene. V lost 5 bases to trimming and J lost 3 bases, with 13 bases between them. This CDR3 has 13 amino acids. CDR1 is SQVTM and CDR2 is ANQGSEA in the germline V gene. The CDR3 nucleotides are TGCAGCGTTCGTAAAGCGATCGACACTGAAGCTTTCTTT. Translated: CSVRKAIDTEAFF.

A word on this clone: At the DNA level, this CDR3 is encoded by other sequences in the same sample as well. V is TRBV19 and J is TRBJ1-1; 12 bases line up with TRBD1. The CDR3 is 14 amino acids. The V gene end was trimmed by 2 bases and the J gene end by 6 bases; junction bases not matched to a gene: 1. Germline V gives CDR1 LNHDA, CDR2 SQIVND (reference sequence). As DNA, the CDR3 is TGTGCCAGTAGTATACGGGACAGGGGGCCTGAAGCTTTCTTT. Translated: CASSIRDRGPEAFF.

The chain joins TRBV7-2 to TRBJ2-7; possibly TRBD1 for D (6 bases). CDR1 SGHTA and CDR2 FQGNSA come from the germline V gene. Trimming took off 4 bases at V and 3 bases at J, with 7 bases between the two ends. The CDR3 sequence is 12 residues long. In DNA, the CDR3 is TGTGCCAGCAGCTCAGGGGTCTACGAGCAGTACTTC. Its protein product is CASSSGVYEQYF.

This sequence joins TRBV19 and TRBJ1-5; D might be TRBD1 (5 bases). The CDR3 contains 14 residues. In germline, CDR1 is LNHDA, CDR2 SQIVND (reference sequence). Between the trimmed V and J ends, which lost 5 bases and 5 bases, there was a span of 13 bases. Here the CDR3 reads CASSWTFQDQPQHF. CDR3 in DNA: TGTGCCAGTAGTTGGACATTTCAAGATCAGCCCCAGCATTTT.

This chain uses TRBV5-1 with TRBJ2-3; 7 bases agree with TRBD2. The CDR3 spans 16 residues. The junction had 4 bases not matched to a gene; V was cut back by 0 bases and J by 0 bases. Germline V lookup: CDR1 SGHRS, CDR2 YFSETQ. CDR3 protein: CASSLVGGRSTDTQYF. CDR3 in DNA: TGCGCCAGCAGCTTGGTGGGCGGGAGAAGCACAGATACGCAGTATTTT.